A selection of T cell receptor beta chains follows, all from one sample in a study of neurological immune-mediated disorders. TCRdb re-called the 5' RACE reads with MiXCR, one entry per CDR3 protein. The sample lists 50,000 to 65,000 distinct CDR3 sequences, roughly 4% occurring once. Sequencing was done on a sample of PBMCs. The receptor source for this set is a man aged 30 to 39 with multiple sclerosis. Each CDR3 is given with its conserved first and last residue. A D gene is named only where the DNA matches it firmly. Only some rows state a clone size, as once, few, many or a class for expanded clones.

cdr3_aa: CASSLASNYGYTF
cdr3_nt: TGTGCCAGCAGCTTAGCTAGTAACTATGGCTACACCTTC
clone_size: many
j_call: TRBJ1-2
d_call: NA
v_call: TRBV7-6

cdr3_aa: CASKQGASGNTIYF
cdr3_nt: TGTGCCAGTAAGCAGGGGGCCTCTGGAAACACCATATATTTT
clone_size: many
j_call: TRBJ1-3
d_call: TRBD1
v_call: TRBV19

cdr3_aa: CASSLRPNGRNTEAFF
cdr3_nt: TGTGCCAGCAGTCTAAGACCCAACGGGAGGAACACTGAAGCTTTCTTT
clone_size: NA
j_call: TRBJ1-1
d_call: NA
v_call: TRBV28

cdr3_aa: CASSAERGSQFF
cdr3_nt: TGTGCCAGCAGCGCGGAGCGGGGGTCACAGTTCTTC
clone_size: many
j_call: TRBJ2-1
d_call: TRBD2
v_call: TRBV9

cdr3_aa: CASSSGTLTYEQYF
cdr3_nt: TGCGCCAGCAGCTCCGGGACGCTTACCTACGAGCAGTACTTC
clone_size: many
j_call: TRBJ2-7
d_call: NA
v_call: TRBV5-1

cdr3_aa: CASSEGRSGRATYEQYF
cdr3_nt: TGTGCCAGCAGTGAGGGCCGAAGCGGGAGAGCTACATACGAGCAGTACTTC
clone_size: many
j_call: TRBJ2-7
d_call: TRBD2
v_call: TRBV2

cdr3_aa: CASKDVQGDSYEQYF
cdr3_nt: TGTGCCAGCAAGGATGTCCAGGGGGACTCCTACGAGCAGTACTTC
clone_size: NA
j_call: TRBJ2-7
d_call: TRBD1
v_call: TRBV19

cdr3_aa: CATSDTNRNEQFF
cdr3_nt: TGTGCCACCAGTGATACAAACAGAAATGAGCAGTTCTTC
clone_size: many
j_call: TRBJ2-1
d_call: NA
v_call: TRBV24-1

cdr3_aa: CASSQGDSSYEQYF
cdr3_nt: TGTGCCAGCAGCCAAGGGGACAGCTCCTACGAGCAGTACTTC
clone_size: many
j_call: TRBJ2-7
d_call: TRBD1
v_call: TRBV3-1

cdr3_aa: CASSLQGSTDTQYF
cdr3_nt: TGTGCCAGCAGCTTACAGGGGAGCACAGATACGCAGTATTTT
clone_size: many
j_call: TRBJ2-3
d_call: TRBD1
v_call: TRBV6-5

cdr3_aa: CASSLVGTTLGNTIYF
cdr3_nt: TGTGCCAGCAGCTTAGTAGGGACAACACTCGGAAACACCATATATTTT
clone_size: many
j_call: TRBJ1-3
d_call: NA
v_call: TRBV7-2

cdr3_aa: CASSYAAGVGSYEQYF
cdr3_nt: TGTGCCAGCAGTTACGCGGCGGGAGTCGGTTCCTACGAGCAGTACTTC
clone_size: many
j_call: TRBJ2-7
d_call: TRBD2
v_call: TRBV6-5

cdr3_aa: CASSQFSGPQPQHF
cdr3_nt: TGTGCCAGCAGCCAATTCTCGGGTCCTCAGCCCCAGCATTTT
clone_size: NA
j_call: TRBJ1-5
d_call: NA
v_call: TRBV4-2

cdr3_aa: CATSRDGGSYEQYF
cdr3_nt: TGTGCCACCAGCAGAGACGGGGGTTCCTACGAGCAGTACTTC
clone_size: many
j_call: TRBJ2-7
d_call: NA
v_call: TRBV15

cdr3_aa: CASSDSAGSYNEQFF
cdr3_nt: TGTGCCAGCAGTGACTCGGCAGGGTCCTACAATGAGCAGTTCTTC
clone_size: many
j_call: TRBJ2-1
d_call: NA
v_call: TRBV6-4

cdr3_aa: CASSLSARDGELFF
cdr3_nt: TGTGCCAGCAGCTTATCGGCTAGGGACGGGGAGCTGTTTTTT
clone_size: many
j_call: TRBJ2-2
d_call: NA
v_call: TRBV7-7

cdr3_aa: CASSPRPGMSSEQYF
cdr3_nt: TGTGCCAGCAGCCCTCGTCCGGGTATGTCATCCGAGCAGTACTTC
clone_size: many
j_call: TRBJ2-7
d_call: NA
v_call: TRBV11-2

cdr3_aa: CASSLGAGSYNEQFF
cdr3_nt: TGCGCCAGCAGCTTGGGGGCAGGATCCTACAATGAGCAGTTCTTC
clone_size: many
j_call: TRBJ2-1
d_call: NA
v_call: TRBV5-1

cdr3_aa: CSARQGPDTQYF
cdr3_nt: TGCAGTGCTAGACAGGGACCAGATACGCAGTATTTT
clone_size: many
j_call: TRBJ2-3
d_call: NA
v_call: TRBV20-1

cdr3_aa: CSVETRYTSYEQYF
cdr3_nt: TGCAGCGTTGAAACCAGGTATACGAGTTACGAGCAGTACTTC
clone_size: many
j_call: TRBJ2-7
d_call: NA
v_call: TRBV29-1

cdr3_aa: CAKRLAGDWADTQYF
cdr3_nt: TGCGCCAAAAGACTAGCGGGAGATTGGGCAGATACGCAGTATTTT
clone_size: few
j_call: TRBJ2-3
d_call: TRBD2
v_call: TRBV10-1

cdr3_aa: CASSSTGDEEKLFF
cdr3_nt: TGTGCCAGCAGTTCGACAGGGGACGAGGAAAAACTGTTTTTT
clone_size: many
j_call: TRBJ1-4
d_call: TRBD1
v_call: TRBV28

cdr3_aa: CSVEDLSTSRQFF
cdr3_nt: TGCAGCGTTGAAGATCTTTCGACATCCCGGCAGTTCTTC
clone_size: many
j_call: TRBJ2-1
d_call: NA
v_call: TRBV29-1

cdr3_aa: CASSPVGPGYEQYF
cdr3_nt: TGCGCCAGCAGCCCGGTGGGACCCGGATACGAGCAGTACTTC
clone_size: few
j_call: TRBJ2-7
d_call: NA
v_call: TRBV5-1

cdr3_aa: CASSLVGRLGGKLFF
cdr3_nt: TGTGCCAGCAGCTTAGTAGGGAGGCTAGGCGGAAAACTGTTTTTT
clone_size: many
j_call: TRBJ1-4
d_call: NA
v_call: TRBV11-2

cdr3_aa: CAWSVLLHGELFF
cdr3_nt: TGTGCCTGGAGTGTACTACTCCACGGGGAGCTGTTTTTT
clone_size: few
j_call: TRBJ2-2
d_call: NA
v_call: TRBV30

cdr3_aa: CATRPGTGYEQYF
cdr3_nt: TGTGCCACCCGACCGGGGACAGGCTACGAGCAGTACTTC
clone_size: many
j_call: TRBJ2-7
d_call: TRBD1
v_call: TRBV10-3

cdr3_aa: CSARALQGASTDTQYF
cdr3_nt: TGCAGTGCTAGAGCCCTACAGGGCGCTAGCACAGATACGCAGTATTTT
clone_size: many
j_call: TRBJ2-3
d_call: NA
v_call: TRBV20-1

cdr3_aa: CASSLDLAGHPRNQPQHF
cdr3_nt: TGTGCCAGCAGCTTAGATTTGGCCGGGCACCCCCGCAATCAGCCCCAGCATTTT
clone_size: many
j_call: TRBJ1-5
d_call: NA
v_call: TRBV11-3

cdr3_aa: CASSLVQPNTEAFF
cdr3_nt: TGTGCCAGCAGCTTAGTCCAGCCGAACACTGAAGCTTTCTTT
clone_size: NA
j_call: TRBJ1-1
d_call: NA
v_call: TRBV11-2

cdr3_aa: CASSGTSGGPQYF
cdr3_nt: TGTGCCAGCTCGGGGACTAGCGGGGGCCCGCAGTACTTC
clone_size: many
j_call: TRBJ2-7
d_call: TRBD2
v_call: TRBV11-2

cdr3_aa: CASSSGREGTDTQYF
cdr3_nt: TGTGCCAGCAGTTCGGGCAGGGAGGGCACAGATACGCAGTATTTT
clone_size: many
j_call: TRBJ2-3
d_call: NA
v_call: TRBV28

cdr3_aa: CASSRGEGMNTEAFF
cdr3_nt: TGCGCCAGCAGCCGTGGTGAGGGAATGAACACTGAAGCTTTCTTT
clone_size: many
j_call: TRBJ1-1
d_call: NA
v_call: TRBV4-1

cdr3_aa: CSSSASGTGVRETQYF
cdr3_nt: TGCAGTTCTTCCGCCTCCGGGACAGGGGTTCGAGAGACCCAGTACTTC
clone_size: many
j_call: TRBJ2-5
d_call: TRBD1
v_call: TRBV20-1

cdr3_aa: CSVQPRGSGTMGTEAFF
cdr3_nt: TGCAGCGTTCAACCCCGTGGAAGTGGGACAATGGGCACTGAAGCTTTCTTT
clone_size: many
j_call: TRBJ1-1
d_call: NA
v_call: TRBV29-1

cdr3_aa: CSARQGGRGNEKLFF
cdr3_nt: TGCAGTGCTAGACAGGGGGGCCGGGGTAATGAAAAACTGTTTTTT
clone_size: many
j_call: TRBJ1-4
d_call: TRBD1
v_call: TRBV20-1

cdr3_aa: CASSRKGGETQYF
cdr3_nt: TGTGCCAGCAGCCGCAAGGGCGGAGAGACCCAGTACTTC
clone_size: NA
j_call: TRBJ2-5
d_call: NA
v_call: TRBV2

cdr3_aa: CSARDGSRGGETQYF
cdr3_nt: TGCAGTGCTAGAGATGGTTCCAGGGGAGGGGAGACCCAGTACTTC
clone_size: many
j_call: TRBJ2-5
d_call: NA
v_call: TRBV20-1

cdr3_aa: CASSLGQISYEQYF
cdr3_nt: TGCGCCAGCAGCTTGGGACAGATCTCCTACGAGCAGTACTTC
clone_size: many
j_call: TRBJ2-7
d_call: NA
v_call: TRBV5-1

cdr3_aa: CASSDQGTSGYTF
cdr3_nt: TGTGCCAGTAGTGATCAAGGGACATCCGGCTACACCTTC
clone_size: few
j_call: TRBJ1-2
d_call: NA
v_call: TRBV19

cdr3_aa: CSARDPSTDTQYF
cdr3_nt: TGCAGTGCTAGAGATCCAAGCACAGATACGCAGTATTTT
clone_size: many
j_call: TRBJ2-3
d_call: NA
v_call: TRBV20-1

cdr3_aa: CASSLLDDQPQHF
cdr3_nt: TGTGCCAGCAGCCTACTGGACGATCAGCCCCAGCATTTT
clone_size: many
j_call: TRBJ1-5
d_call: NA
v_call: TRBV5-5

cdr3_aa: CASRTGNQPQHF
cdr3_nt: TGTGCCAGCAGAACAGGGAATCAGCCCCAGCATTTT
clone_size: NA
j_call: TRBJ1-5
d_call: NA
v_call: TRBV6-5

cdr3_aa: CASSLSGGLRTDTQYF
cdr3_nt: TGTGCCAGCAGCTTGAGCGGGGGCCTCCGAACAGATACGCAGTATTTT
clone_size: many
j_call: TRBJ2-3
d_call: TRBD2
v_call: TRBV11-2

cdr3_aa: CASSLVPRGQSSPLHF
cdr3_nt: TGTGCCAGCAGCTTAGTACCCAGGGGGCAAAGTTCACCCCTCCACTTT
clone_size: many
j_call: TRBJ1-6
d_call: TRBD1
v_call: TRBV7-8

cdr3_aa: CASSPTGDGNTIYF
cdr3_nt: TGCGCCAGCAGCCCGACAGGGGACGGAAACACCATATATTTT
clone_size: few
j_call: TRBJ1-3
d_call: TRBD1
v_call: TRBV5-1

cdr3_aa: CSAQTGGLHTEAFF
cdr3_nt: TGCAGTGCCCAGACAGGGGGACTGCACACTGAAGCTTTCTTT
clone_size: many
j_call: TRBJ1-1
d_call: TRBD1
v_call: TRBV20-1

cdr3_aa: CASSAGTGAQEQYF
cdr3_nt: TGTGCCAGCAGCGCAGGGACAGGGGCCCAAGAGCAGTACTTC
clone_size: NA
j_call: TRBJ2-7
d_call: TRBD1
v_call: TRBV9

cdr3_aa: CASRDPARSYTF
cdr3_nt: TGTGCCAGCAGAGACCCGGCCAGAAGCTACACCTTC
clone_size: many
j_call: TRBJ1-2
d_call: NA
v_call: TRBV12-3/TRBV12-4